This T cell receptor (beta chain) was found in a study of tumor and adjacent non-tumor tissue in lung cancer. The overall study: Samples averaged approximately 4.2 million productive TCRbeta reads each.

Three rounds of nested PCR, following a modified ARM-PCR protocol, produced the TCRbeta library. One entry per CDR3 protein, called by TCRdb with MiXCR from the multiplex PCR reads. Here the sample spans about 110,000 distinct CDR3 sequences, over 75% being singletons. Germline-derived CDR1 and CDR2 are SGHKS and YYEKEE (reference sequence). The CDR3 has 13 residues. This sample's RNA came from whole unsorted tissue. On this clonotype itself: Its ends do not fully match the called genes, so a read error is possible.

The sequenced material came from lung tumor tissue. This chain joins TRBV5-5 and TRBJ1-2; D gene uncertain. The sequence was collected from a man aged 65-85 years with non-small cell lung cancer. The CDR3: CASSLDVFYGYTF. CDR3 nucleotide sequence: TGTGCCAGTAGCTTGGATGTGTTCTATGGCTATACCTTC.